Below are 18 T cell receptor beta chains sequenced from a single sample in a study of T cell responses to AZD1222 COVID-19 vaccine (dated by TCRdb to the early 2020s). The sample's time point label, decoded: baseline before first vaccination. The sample's treatment or condition label is to be understood as: meningococcal conjugate vaccine given as trial control. The library relied on the immunoSEQ multiplex PCR assay. TCRdb carries this immuneACCESS record with in-frame sequences only. Its versions omit some clonotypes, under half of them owing to an unresolved V gene in the studies checked, with the rest unexplained. This sample has around 100,000 clones in its table, and about 90% of those were observed once. Clones ranked in the top ten supply roughly 4.2% of the sample. The sequences come from peripheral blood, collected on day 0 of MenACWY control vaccination. These receptors came from an adult in good health.

Written as DNA, the CDR3 is TGTGCCAGCAGCCCGGACAGGGGGGGAGCAGATACGCAGTATTTT. This sequence encodes CASSPDRGGADTQYF. The V call is TRBV27, the J call TRBJ2-3, with TRBD1 matching over 10 bases. Germline V gene lookup returns CDR1 MNHEY and CDR2 SMNVEV (reference sequence). This CDR3 comprises 15 residues. V shed 6 bases and J 4 bases; nucleotides not matched to a gene: 7.

The chain joins TRBV18 to TRBJ1-2, with 8 bases aligning to TRBD1. The CDR3 contains 15 residues. Germline V gives CDR1 KGHSH, CDR2 LQKENI. Trimming took 8 bases from V and 5 from J; bases not matched to a gene: 13. For the CDR3, the DNA is TGTGCCAGCACAGGACAGGGTTCCCACAGTTATGGCTACACCTTC. Protein product: CASTGQGSHSYGYTF.

V gene TRBV5-1 combines with J gene TRBJ2-5; D unresolved. The CDR3 runs to 16 residues. V lost 0 bases and J 2 bases, leaving 14 bases between the germline ends. Germline V gene lookup returns CDR1 SGHRS and CDR2 YFSETQ. CDR3 coding DNA: TGCGCCAGCAGCTTGGCGGTTGATTGGGGTCAAGAGACCCAGTACTTC. This sequence encodes CASSLAVDWGQETQYF.

This chain links TRBV4-3 with TRBJ2-7, with 8 bases fitting TRBD2. CDR3 length: 15 residues. Germline trimming cut 0 bases from V and 3 bases from J; bases unmatched to any gene: 4. CDR1 and CDR2 (germline): LGHNA, YSLEER. The CDR3 DNA reads as TGCGCCAGCAGCCAAGACCGGGGGGGCGGCTACGAGCAGTACTTC. It codes for CASSQDRGGGYEQYF.

V gene TRBV18 combines with J gene TRBJ1-1; D is ambiguous. Germline CDR1 is KGHSH and CDR2 is LQKENI. This CDR3 region has 11 residues. The V end lost 2 bases, the J end lost 8 bases, and 6 bases lay between the germline ends. Here the CDR3 reads CASSPEVEAFF. CDR3 in DNA: TGTGCCAGCTCACCAGAGGTGGAAGCTTTCTTT. Using reference TRBV18 and TRBJ1-1 for the parts outside the CDR3, the full variable domain is NAGVMQNPRHLVRRRGQEARLRCSPMKGHSHVYWYRQLPEEGLKFMVYLQKENIIDESGMPKERFSAEFPKEGPSILRIQQVVRGDSAAYFCASSPEVEAFFGQGTRLTVV.

The chain employs TRBV3-1 (or the pseudogene TRBV3-2) and TRBJ2-7; no clear D gene. V was pared by 0 bases and J by 3 bases, with 0 bases between. This CDR3 has 11 residues. Germline assignment: CDR1 LGHDT and CDR2 YNNKEL (reference sequence). The CDR3 coding sequence is TGTGCCAGCAGCCAAGACTACGAGCAGTACTTC. This encodes CASSQDYEQYF.

Details on this clone: The sample contains more than one DNA sequence encoding this CDR3. V is TRBV18 and J is TRBJ2-5; D gene unclear. This CDR3 region has 11 residues. Germline V lookup: CDR1 KGHSH, CDR2 LQKENI. The ends were cut back, 6 bases at V and 1 base at J, with 3 bases in the middle. This CDR3 reads CASSPQETQYF. CDR3 nucleotide sequence: TGTGCCAGCTCTCCCCAAGAGACCCAGTACTTC.

The chain links TRBV4-3 to TRBJ2-7; D gene ambiguous. Per the germline V gene, CDR1 is LGHNA and CDR2 is YSLEER. The V gene lost 0 bases and the J gene lost 6 bases, with 9 bases spanning the gap. The CDR3 sequence is 13 residues long. The CDR3 here is CASSQESWGEQYF. CDR3 in DNA: TGCGCCAGCAGCCAAGAGTCTTGGGGCGAGCAGTACTTC.

This sequence joins TRBV19 and TRBJ2-7; D might be TRBD1 (5 bases). Germline loops: CDR1 LNHDA, CDR2 SQIVND (reference sequence). CDR3 length equals 14 residues. V lost 4 bases to trimming and J lost 3 bases, with 13 bases between them. The CDR3 nucleotides read TGTGCCAGTAGTACTCAGGGTTTCGACTACGAGCAGTACTTC. Translated, it gives CASSTQGFDYEQYF.

The chain couples TRBV20-1 to TRBJ2-5, with D unresolved. This CDR3 has 11 amino acids. Trimming left V 6 bases short and J 4 bases short, with 9 bases between. CDR1 and CDR2 (germline): DFQATT, SNEGSKA (reference sequence). CDR3 sequence: CSARERETQYF. As DNA, the CDR3 is TGCAGTGCGCGTGAGAGAGAGACCCAGTACTTC.

In this sample, this clone turned up once. The chain carries TRBV4-1 and TRBJ1-1, with a tentative D call TRBD1 (6 bases). The length of the CDR3 is 13 residues. CDR1 and CDR2 from the germline V gene are MGHRA and YSYEKL. V was pared by 8 bases and J by 6 bases, with 16 bases between. CDR3 in amino acids: CASGRGVGAEAFF. In DNA form, the CDR3 reads TGCGCCAGCGGAAGGGGGGTAGGCGCTGAAGCTTTCTTT.

This rearrangement joins TRBV6-2 or TRBV6-3 to TRBJ2-4; D tentatively fits TRBD1 or TRBD2 (5 bases each). Germline CDR1 and CDR2: MNHEY and SVGEGT. CDR3 size: 14 residues. Between the trimmed V and J ends, which lost 4 bases and 6 bases, there was a span of 13 bases. CDR3 protein: CASSWVGDGNIQYF. In nucleotides, the CDR3 is TGTGCCAGCAGTTGGGTGGGGGATGGAAACATTCAGTACTTC.

The chain is built from TRBV19 and TRBJ1-5; TRBD1 is a possible D gene (6 bases). Germline CDR1 LNHDA, CDR2 SQIVND (reference sequence). The CDR3 length is 17 residues. V lost 3 bases and J lost 7, with 22 bases in between. Here the CDR3 DNA reads TGTGCCAGTAGTATGGACAGTTTTGGGGTTCGGGCCCAGCCCCAGCATTTT. Its protein product is CASSMDSFGVRAQPQHF. Filled out from reference TRBV19 and TRBJ1-5, the complete variable domain reads DGGITQSPKYLFRKEGQNVTLSCEQNLNHDAMYWYRQDPGQGLRLIYYSQIVNDFQKGDIAEGYSVSREKKESFPLTVTSAQKNPTAFYLCASSMDSFGVRAQPQHFGDGTRLSIL.

The chain carries TRBV5-1 and TRBJ2-3; tentative D call: TRBD2 (5 bases). Trimming removed 4 bases from V and 5 bases from J, with 11 bases in between. Germline V gene lookup returns CDR1 SGHRS and CDR2 YFSETQ. The CDR3 covers 13 residues. In nucleotides, the CDR3 is TGCGCCAGCAGCGCAGACGGGGTAGATACGCAGTATTTT. The encoded protein is CASSADGVDTQYF.

This chain links TRBV18 with TRBJ1-4; D gene uncertain. In germline, CDR1 is KGHSH, CDR2 LQKENI. The V and J ends lost 5 bases and 0 bases respectively, with 7 bases between them. This CDR3 has 14 residues. CDR3 nucleotide sequence: TGTGCCAGCTCATCAGAAACAACTAATGAAAAACTGTTTTTT. Translated, it gives CASSSETTNEKLFF.

The chain is built from TRBV15 and TRBJ2-3, with a possible D match to TRBD2 (6 bases). Germline-derived CDR1 and CDR2 are LNHNV and YYDKDF (reference sequence). V was trimmed by 5 bases and J by 0 bases, leaving 18 bases between them. The CDR3 length is 17 residues. The CDR3 nucleotides read TGTGCCACCAGCGACACGATGGGGGGAGCTAGCACAGATACGCAGTATTTT. It is translated as CATSDTMGGASTDTQYF.

This clone was detected once. The genes are TRBV19 and TRBJ2-3, with 10 bases aligning to TRBD2. From germline, CDR1 is LNHDA and CDR2 SQIVND (reference sequence). With V trimmed by 4 bases and J by 4 bases, 8 bases remained unmatched. The CDR3 has 16 residues. CDR3 protein: CASSTLAGGRADTQYF. The CDR3 DNA is TGTGCCAGTAGTACCTTAGCGGGAGGTCGTGCAGATACGCAGTATTTT.

This chain joins TRBV4-1 and TRBJ1-1; the D is unclear. V gave up 2 bases and J gave up 7 bases, with 14 bases separating them. The CDR3 length is 14 residues. Germline CDR1 reads MGHRA; CDR2 reads YSYEKL. CDR3 in DNA: TGCGCCAGCAGCCAACAGGTGTCAAGATATGAAGCTTTCTTT. Residues: CASSQQVSRYEAFF.